Below, 25 T cell receptor beta chains from the same sample are listed, as sequenced in a study of blood T cells in healthy people across ages. Together with a sample-barcoded 5' primer, a J-beta primer mix was included in a second PCR lasting about 6 to 11 cycles. In TCRdb, the 5' RACE reads were re-called with MiXCR into one record per CDR3 protein. The profile shows about 680,000 distinct CDR3 sequences, roughly 50% of them singletons. The material sequenced was blood. The receptor source for this set is a woman aged 55-69 years in good health.

In its sample, this clonotype was seen a few times. The chain combines TRBV29-1 with TRBJ2-5, with no clear D. This CDR3 contains 13 residues. V lost 3 bases to trimming and J lost 6 bases, with 14 bases between them. Germline-derived CDR1 and CDR2 are SQVTM and ANQGSEA. Written as DNA, the CDR3 is TGCAGCGTTGAGAAGGGAAGCGCAAAGACCCAGTACTTC. Encoded protein: CSVEKGSAKTQYF.

The chain recombines TRBV25-1 with TRBJ1-1, with D unresolved. V was pared by 10 bases and J by 6 bases, with 18 bases between. Germline values: CDR1 MGHDK, CDR2 SYGVNS. The CDR3 consists of 13 residues. The DNA for the CDR3 is TGTGCCAACTCCCACGGGCTTGATGCTGAAGCTTTCTTT. Translation: CANSHGLDAEAFF.

The chain combines TRBV24-1 with TRBJ1-5; D is ambiguous. Germline CDR1 KGHDR, CDR2 SFDVKD. The CDR3 extends over 16 amino acids. Trimming removed 4 bases from V and 6 bases from J, with 18 bases in between. The DNA for the CDR3 is TGTGCCACCAGTGACACGGCCAGCCGAACGGGTCAGCCCCAGCATTTT. It translates to CATSDTASRTGQPQHF.

This clonotype has more than one count but fewer than ten. The chain carries TRBV20-1 and TRBJ2-1; either TRBD1 or TRBD2 may supply D (6 bases each). The germline V and J ends were trimmed by 5 bases and 9 bases, with 26 bases remaining between them. Germline V CDR1 and CDR2: DFQATT, SNEGSKA (reference sequence). CDR3 length: 16 residues. In DNA form, the CDR3 reads TGCAGTGCTCTCCCGACCGTCCGGGGGCGCAGCGGTGAGCAGTTCTTC. Its protein is CSALPTVRGRSGEQFF.

DNA for the CDR3: TGTGCCAGCAGCGGACGCGCCCTATCGAGGGCCTCCACAGATACGCAGTATTTT. This translates into CASSGRALSRASTDTQYF. This sequence joins TRBV9 and TRBJ2-3; D is perhaps TRBD2 (5 bases). The germline CDR1 and CDR2 sequences are SGDLS and YYNGEE. V dropped 3 bases and J dropped 2 bases, with 22 bases sitting between them. The CDR3 sequence is 18 residues long.

The genes are TRBV5-1 and TRBJ2-5; the D is unclear. The CDR3 extends over 12 amino acids. The V end lost 4 bases, the J end lost 5 bases, and 9 bases lay between the germline ends. Germline CDR1 is SGHRS and CDR2 is YFSETQ. The CDR3 region has the DNA TGCGCCAGCAGCCAACCCTGGGAGACCCAGTACTTC. Translated, it gives CASSQPWETQYF.

The chain joins TRBV4-3 to TRBJ1-2; no firm D call. This CDR3 comprises 17 residues. The germline CDR1 and CDR2 sequences are LGHNA and YSLEER. Between the trimmed V and J ends, which lost 0 bases and 3 bases, there was a span of 17 bases. CDR3 bases: TGCGCCAGCAGCCAAGATTATCGGGCAGGATTCCACTATGGCTACACCTTC. Protein product: CASSQDYRAGFHYGYTF.

This chain links TRBV5-1 with TRBJ2-5; maybe TRBD1 (6 bases). Trimming stripped 4 bases from V and 0 bases from J, with 13 bases between. Germline V CDR1 and CDR2: SGHRS, YFSETQ. This CDR3 region has 15 residues. CDR3 protein: CASSRWTEHQETQYF. The CDR3 DNA follows: TGCGCCAGCAGCCGTTGGACAGAACACCAAGAGACCCAGTACTTC.

This clonotype has only a few counts. The chain uses TRBV20-1 and TRBJ1-6, with 7 bases aligning to TRBD1. The CDR3 length is 14 residues. The germline gives CDR1 DFQATT, CDR2 SNEGSKA (reference sequence). The V segment lost 4 bases and the J segment 9 bases; nucleotides outside the gene matches: 9. The DNA of the CDR3 is TGCAGTGCTATCAAAACAGGGGTTTCTTCACCCCTCCACTTT. As protein: CSAIKTGVSSPLHF.

V usage is TRBV7-8 and J usage is TRBJ2-4; D not resolved. The J call is uncertain, as TRBJ2-7 better fits the DNA end. There are 12 residues in the CDR3. Germline CDR1 reads SGHVS; CDR2 reads FQNEAQ. In DNA, the CDR3 is TGTGCCAGCAGCTATCGCGTCATCGAGCAGTACTTC. This gives the protein CASSYRVIEQYF.

This clonotype was recorded a few times. The chain couples TRBV27 to TRBJ2-7; TRBD2 matches 9 bases. J was trimmed by 1 base and V by 5 bases; bases with no gene match: 15. The CDR3 is 18 residues long. Per the germline V gene, CDR1 is MNHEY and CDR2 is SMNVEV (reference sequence). The chain's CDR3 is CASSPGLAEYGWSYEQYF. CDR3 in DNA: TGTGCCAGCAGTCCGGGACTAGCAGAGTACGGGTGGTCCTACGAGCAGTACTTC.

V is TRBV9 and J is TRBJ2-5; 8 nucleotides align to TRBD1. Per the germline V gene, CDR1 is SGDLS and CDR2 is YYNGEE. Trimming removed 4 bases from V and 9 bases from J; junction bases left unmatched: 8. The CDR3 has 13 amino acids. CDR3 sequence reads: CASSLRTGRAQYF. Here the CDR3 DNA reads TGTGCCAGCAGCCTACGGACAGGGAGAGCCCAGTACTTC. Variable domain in full (rest from reference TRBV9 and TRBJ2-5): DSGVTQTPKHLITATGQRVTLRCSPRSGDLSVYWYQQSLDQGLQFLIQYYNGEERAKGNILERFSAQQFPDLHSELNLSSLELGDSALYFCASSLRTGRAQYFGPGTRLLVL.

This clonotype came up once. This chain connects TRBV25-1 to TRBJ1-2; the match to TRBD1 covers 9 bases. V lost 3 bases to trimming and J lost 6 bases; unmatched junction nucleotides: 5. Germline-derived CDR1 and CDR2 are MGHDK and SYGVNS. There are 14 residues in the CDR3. The CDR3 loop reads CASSDLTGGDGYTF. CDR3 bases: TGTGCCAGCAGTGACCTAACAGGGGGCGATGGCTACACCTTC.

The chain joins TRBV4-2 to TRBJ2-7, with D maybe TRBD1 (6 bases). The V gene lost 1 base and the J gene lost 4 bases, with 17 bases spanning the gap. The CDR3 runs to 16 residues. Germline V gene sequence: CDR1 LGHNA, CDR2 YNFKEQ. The CDR3 DNA is TGTGCCAGCAGCCAAGGGGGCGGACAGTCCGCGTACGAGCAGTACTTC. Protein: CASSQGGGQSAYEQYF.

This chain connects TRBV5-1 to TRBJ1-2; D is unclear. From germline, CDR1 is SGHRS and CDR2 YFSETQ. V was shortened by 0 bases and J by 3 bases, with 15 bases between the two germline ends. CDR3 size: 16 residues. As DNA, the CDR3 is TGCGCCAGCAGCTTGGGGCCTGAAGGGAGTGACTATGGCTACACCTTC. As protein: CASSLGPEGSDYGYTF.

The chain is built from TRBV2 and TRBJ2-5; D ambiguous. CDR3 length equals 13 residues. Germline lookup yields CDR1 SNHLY and CDR2 FYNNEI. V shed 3 bases and J shed 2 bases, with 7 bases lying between them. The CDR3 loop is CASSDRFQETQYF. DNA of the CDR3: TGTGCCAGCAGTGACAGGTTTCAAGAGACCCAGTACTTC.

A word on this clonotype: A much more abundant neighbour one base away suggests this may be a read error. V and J are TRBV7-6 and TRBJ2-7; TRBD1 aligns across 7 bases. The CDR3 has 13 residues. The germline V gene has CDR1 SGHVS and CDR2 FNYEAQ. The CDR3 loop is CANSSSRQGEQYF. As DNA, the CDR3 is TGTGCCAACAGCTCCTCCCGACAGGGCGAGCAGTACTTC.

J is TRBJ2-1 and V is TRBV27; D is ambiguous. Germline CDR1 and CDR2: MNHEY and SMNVEV (reference sequence). V was pared by 5 bases and J by 7 bases, with 18 bases between. The CDR3 has 15 residues. CDR3 in amino acids: CASSLPGRKLNEQFF. CDR3 in DNA: TGTGCCAGCAGTCTCCCGGGTCGAAAGCTGAATGAGCAGTTCTTC.

Only a few counts were recorded for this clonotype. A read error may produce the germline difference seen at one junction end. The rearrangement links TRBV20-1 to TRBJ2-3; the match to TRBD2 covers 8 bases. This CDR3 comprises 13 residues. Germline values: CDR1 DFQATT, CDR2 SNEGSKA (reference sequence). CDR3 amino acids: CKSGSISTDTQYF. CDR3 nucleotide sequence: TGTAAGAGCGGGAGTATTAGCACAGATACGCAGTATTTT.

V and J are TRBV2 and TRBJ2-7, with D possibly being TRBD1 (5 bases). The CDR3 covers 15 residues. Germline loops: CDR1 SNHLY, CDR2 FYNNEI. Trimming removed 5 bases at V and 2 bases at J, with 16 bases between. The CDR3 nucleotides are TGTGCCAGCAGTTCCCTACCTGACAGACCCTACGAGCAGTACTTC. Amino acids: CASSSLPDRPYEQYF. The complete variable domain, with remaining parts taken from reference TRBV2 and TRBJ2-7, reads EPEVTQTPSHQVTQMGQEVILRCVPISNHLYFYWYRQILGQKVEFLVSFYNNEISEKSEIFDDQFSVERPDGSNFTLKIRSTKLEDSAMYFCASSSLPDRPYEQYFGPGTRLTVT.

The chain combines TRBV20-1 with TRBJ2-2, with D perhaps matching TRBD2 (5 bases). Germline-derived CDR1 and CDR2 are DFQATT and SNEGSKA (reference sequence). The V end lost 6 bases, the J end lost 6 bases, and 14 bases lay between the germline ends. The CDR3 runs 13 residues. The CDR3 DNA is TGCAGTGCACGCCCCCTAGCCCCCGGGGAGCTGTTTTTT. Amino acids: CSARPLAPGELFF.

There are many counts of this clonotype. The chain combines TRBV20-1 with TRBJ2-5; D is unclear. The ends were cut back, 3 bases at V and 1 base at J, with 3 bases in the middle. The CDR3 is 11 residues long. Germline CDR1 reads DFQATT; CDR2 reads SNEGSKA (reference sequence). Here the CDR3 DNA reads TGCAGTGCTAGGCTCCAAGAGACCCAGTACTTC. Protein sequence: CSARLQETQYF.

The chain links TRBV28 to TRBJ2-7; 9 nucleotides agree with TRBD1. This CDR3 region has 15 residues. The V gene end was trimmed by 8 bases and the J gene end by 3 bases; junction bases not matched to a gene: 11. In germline, CDR1 is MDHEN, CDR2 SYDVKM. This CDR3 is CASHPSTGGYYEQYF. CDR3 DNA: TGTGCCAGCCACCCTTCGACAGGGGGATACTACGAGCAGTACTTC.

J is TRBJ2-3 and V is TRBV27; D gene ambiguous. From germline, CDR1 is MNHEY and CDR2 SMNVEV (reference sequence). There are 12 residues in the CDR3. V gave up 6 bases and J gave up 8 bases, with 12 bases separating them. The chain's CDR3 is CASRGPAGTQYF. CDR3 nucleotide sequence: TGTGCCAGCAGAGGGCCAGCAGGTACGCAGTATTTT.

Only a few counts were recorded for this clonotype. The chain employs TRBV7-8 and TRBJ2-5; weak D call: TRBD2 (5 bases). The J call may be incorrect, as the DNA end agrees better with TRBJ2-7. Germline CDR1 and CDR2: SGHVS and FQNEAQ. The CDR3 runs to 17 residues. CDR3 bases: TGTGCCAGCAGCTCGGAACCCATAGCGTCCCTTACCTACGAGCAGTACTTC. Translating gives CASSSEPIASLTYEQYF.